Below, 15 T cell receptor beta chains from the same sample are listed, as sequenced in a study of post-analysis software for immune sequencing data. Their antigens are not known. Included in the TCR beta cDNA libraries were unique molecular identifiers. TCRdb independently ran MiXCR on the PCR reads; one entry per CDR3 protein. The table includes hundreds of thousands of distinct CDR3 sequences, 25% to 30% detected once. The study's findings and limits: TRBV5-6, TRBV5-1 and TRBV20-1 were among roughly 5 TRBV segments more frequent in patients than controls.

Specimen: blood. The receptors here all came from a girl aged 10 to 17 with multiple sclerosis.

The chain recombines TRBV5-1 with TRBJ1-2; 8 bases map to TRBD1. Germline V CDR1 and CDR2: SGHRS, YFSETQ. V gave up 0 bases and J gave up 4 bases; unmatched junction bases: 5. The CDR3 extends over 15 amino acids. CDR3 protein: CASSLGTDRGYGYTF. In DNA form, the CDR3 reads TGCGCCAGCAGCTTGGGAACCGACAGGGGCTATGGCTACACCTTC.

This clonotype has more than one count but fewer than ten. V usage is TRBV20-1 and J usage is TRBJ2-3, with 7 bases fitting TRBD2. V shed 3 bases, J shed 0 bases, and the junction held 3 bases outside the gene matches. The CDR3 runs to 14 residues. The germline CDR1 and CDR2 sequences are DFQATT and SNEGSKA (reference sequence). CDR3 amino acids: CSARVSGSTDTQYF. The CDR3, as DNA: TGCAGTGCTAGGGTTAGCGGGAGCACAGATACGCAGTATTTT.

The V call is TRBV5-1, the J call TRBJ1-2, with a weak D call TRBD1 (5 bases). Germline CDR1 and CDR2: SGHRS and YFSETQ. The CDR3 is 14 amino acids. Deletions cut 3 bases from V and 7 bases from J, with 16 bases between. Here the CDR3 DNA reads TGCGCCAGCAGCTGGGAGGGGAAAGGTGGTGGCTACACCTTC. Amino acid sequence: CASSWEGKGGGYTF.

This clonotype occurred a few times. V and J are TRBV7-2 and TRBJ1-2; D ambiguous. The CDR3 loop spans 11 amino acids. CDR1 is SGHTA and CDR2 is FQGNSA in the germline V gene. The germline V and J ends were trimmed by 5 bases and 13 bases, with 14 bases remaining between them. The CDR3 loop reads CASSQQIATTF. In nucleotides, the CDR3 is TGTGCCAGCAGCCAACAAATAGCCACCACCTTC.

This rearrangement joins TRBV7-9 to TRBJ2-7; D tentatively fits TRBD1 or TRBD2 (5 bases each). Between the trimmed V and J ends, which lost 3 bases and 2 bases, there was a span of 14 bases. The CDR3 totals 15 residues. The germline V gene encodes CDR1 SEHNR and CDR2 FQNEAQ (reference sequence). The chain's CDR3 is CASSFGDGSTYEQYF. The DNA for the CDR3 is TGTGCCAGCAGCTTCGGGGACGGAAGTACCTACGAGCAGTACTTC.

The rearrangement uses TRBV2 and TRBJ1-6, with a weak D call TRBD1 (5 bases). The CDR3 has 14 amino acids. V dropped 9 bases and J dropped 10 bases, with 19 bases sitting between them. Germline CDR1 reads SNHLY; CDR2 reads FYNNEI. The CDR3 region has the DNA TGTGCCAGTCGCTTGCCCCAGGGAGGATCACCCCTCCACTTT. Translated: CASRLPQGGSPLHF. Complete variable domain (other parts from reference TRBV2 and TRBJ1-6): EPEVTQTPSHQVTQMGQEVILRCVPISNHLYFYWYRQILGQKVEFLVSFYNNEISEKSEIFDDQFSVERPDGSNFTLKIRSTKLEDSAMYFCASRLPQGGSPLHFGNGTRLTVT.

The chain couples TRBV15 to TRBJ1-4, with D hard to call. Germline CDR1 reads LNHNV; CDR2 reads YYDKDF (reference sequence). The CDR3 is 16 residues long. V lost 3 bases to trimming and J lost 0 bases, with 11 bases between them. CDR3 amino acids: CATSSPGRATNEKLFF. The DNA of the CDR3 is TGTGCCACCAGCAGCCCCGGGAGAGCAACTAATGAAAAACTGTTTTTT.

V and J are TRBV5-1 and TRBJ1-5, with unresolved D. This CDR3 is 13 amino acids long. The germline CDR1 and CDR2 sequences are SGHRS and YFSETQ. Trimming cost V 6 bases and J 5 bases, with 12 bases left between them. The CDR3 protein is CASTTANYQPQHF. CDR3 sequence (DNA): TGCGCCAGCACCACAGCGAACTATCAGCCCCAGCATTTT.

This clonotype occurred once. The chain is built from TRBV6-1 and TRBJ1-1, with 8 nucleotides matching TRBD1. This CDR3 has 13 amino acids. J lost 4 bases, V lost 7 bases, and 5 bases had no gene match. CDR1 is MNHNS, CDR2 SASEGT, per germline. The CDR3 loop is CASTQDRVTEAFF. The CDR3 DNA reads TGTGCCAGCACCCAGGACAGGGTCACTGAAGCTTTCTTT.

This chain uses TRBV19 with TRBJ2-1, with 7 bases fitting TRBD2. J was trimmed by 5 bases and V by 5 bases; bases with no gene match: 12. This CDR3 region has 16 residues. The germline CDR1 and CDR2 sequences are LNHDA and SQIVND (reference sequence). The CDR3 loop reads CASSYFGGGPDNEQFF. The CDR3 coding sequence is TGTGCCAGTAGTTATTTCGGGGGAGGGCCGGACAATGAGCAGTTCTTC.

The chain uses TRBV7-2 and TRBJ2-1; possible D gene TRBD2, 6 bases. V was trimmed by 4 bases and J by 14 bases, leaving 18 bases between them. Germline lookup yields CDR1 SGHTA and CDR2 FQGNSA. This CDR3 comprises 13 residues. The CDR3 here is CASSSPAKLAKFF. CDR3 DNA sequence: TGTGCCAGCAGCTCGCCTGCGAAACTAGCCAAGTTCTTC.

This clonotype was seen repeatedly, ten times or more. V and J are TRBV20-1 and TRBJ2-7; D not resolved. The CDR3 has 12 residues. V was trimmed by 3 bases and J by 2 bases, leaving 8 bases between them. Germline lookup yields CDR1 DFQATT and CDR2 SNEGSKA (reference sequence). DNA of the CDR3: TGCAGTGCTAGGAGCAGCGCCTACGAGCAGTACTTC. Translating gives CSARSSAYEQYF.

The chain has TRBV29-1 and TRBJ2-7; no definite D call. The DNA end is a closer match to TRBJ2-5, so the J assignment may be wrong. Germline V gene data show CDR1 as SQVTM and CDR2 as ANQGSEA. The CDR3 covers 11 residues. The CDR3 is CSVGPTETQYF. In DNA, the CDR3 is TGCAGCGTAGGGCCGACGGAGACCCAGTACTTC.

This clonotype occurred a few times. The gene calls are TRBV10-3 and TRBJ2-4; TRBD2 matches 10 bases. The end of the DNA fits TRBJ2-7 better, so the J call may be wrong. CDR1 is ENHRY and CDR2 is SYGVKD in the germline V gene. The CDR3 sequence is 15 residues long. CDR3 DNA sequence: TGTGCCACCCAGACTCCTAGCGGGGGAAACTACGAGCAGTACTTC. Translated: CATQTPSGGNYEQYF.

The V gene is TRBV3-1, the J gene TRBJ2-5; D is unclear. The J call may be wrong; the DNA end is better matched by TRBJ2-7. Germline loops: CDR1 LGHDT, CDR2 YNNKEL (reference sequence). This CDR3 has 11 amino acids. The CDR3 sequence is CASSEWGEQYF. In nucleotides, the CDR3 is TGTGCCAGCAGCGAGTGGGGCGAGCAGTACTTC.